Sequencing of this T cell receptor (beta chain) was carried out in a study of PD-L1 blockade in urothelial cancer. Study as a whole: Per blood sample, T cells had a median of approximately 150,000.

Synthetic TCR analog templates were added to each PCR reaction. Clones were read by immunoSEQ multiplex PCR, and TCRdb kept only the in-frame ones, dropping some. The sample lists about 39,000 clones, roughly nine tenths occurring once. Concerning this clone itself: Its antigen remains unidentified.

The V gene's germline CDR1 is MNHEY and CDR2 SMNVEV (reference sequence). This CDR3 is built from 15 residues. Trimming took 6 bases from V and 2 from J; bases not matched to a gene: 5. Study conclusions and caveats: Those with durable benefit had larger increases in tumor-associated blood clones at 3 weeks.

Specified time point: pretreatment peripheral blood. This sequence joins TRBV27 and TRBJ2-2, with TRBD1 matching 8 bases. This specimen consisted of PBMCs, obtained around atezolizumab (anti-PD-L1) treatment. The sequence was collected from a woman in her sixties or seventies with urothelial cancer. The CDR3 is CASSLRGLNTGELFF. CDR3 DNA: TGTGCCAGCAGCCTCAGGGGGCTAAACACCGGGGAGCTGTTTTTT.